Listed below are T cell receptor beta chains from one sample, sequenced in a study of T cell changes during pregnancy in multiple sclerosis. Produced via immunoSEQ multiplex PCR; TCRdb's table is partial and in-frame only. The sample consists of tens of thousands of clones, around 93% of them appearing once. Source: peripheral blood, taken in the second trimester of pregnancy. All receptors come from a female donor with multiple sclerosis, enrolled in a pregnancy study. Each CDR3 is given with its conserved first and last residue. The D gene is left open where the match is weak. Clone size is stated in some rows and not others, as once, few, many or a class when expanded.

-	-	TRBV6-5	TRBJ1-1	CASSYSVETEAFF	TGTGCCAGCAGTTACTCGGTGGAGACTGAAGCTTTCTTT
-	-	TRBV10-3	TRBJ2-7	CAISERGEQYF	TGTGCCATCAGTGAAAGGGGCGAGCAGTACTTC
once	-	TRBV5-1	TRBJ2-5	CASSFSLAQPGRETQYF	TGCGCCAGCAGCTTCTCACTAGCTCAACCCGGGCGGGAGACCCAGTACTTC
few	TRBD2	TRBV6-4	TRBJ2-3	CASSEKGLAGADTQYF	TGTGCCAGCAGTGAGAAAGGACTAGCGGGAGCAGATACGCAGTATTTT
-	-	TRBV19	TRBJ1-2	CASEEGTDGYTF	TGTGCCAGTGAGGAGGGGACTGATGGCTACACCTTC
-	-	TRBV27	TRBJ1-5	CATRGALNQPQHF	TGTGCCACTCGGGGGGCTCTAAATCAGCCCCAGCATTTT
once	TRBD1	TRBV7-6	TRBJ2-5	CASSSRTGQVTQYF	TGTGCCAGCAGCTCCAGGACAGGTCAAGTGACCCAGTACTTC
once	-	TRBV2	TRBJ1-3	CASSARGNTIYF	TGTGCCAGCAGTGCTCGTGGAAACACCATATATTTT
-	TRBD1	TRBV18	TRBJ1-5	CASSPPGTGWDQPQHF	TGTGCCAGCTCACCTCCCGGGACAGGGTGGGATCAGCCCCAGCATTTT
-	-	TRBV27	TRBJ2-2	CASSTLYSKTGELFF	TGTGCCAGCAGTACCCTATATAGCAAGACCGGGGAGCTGTTTTTT